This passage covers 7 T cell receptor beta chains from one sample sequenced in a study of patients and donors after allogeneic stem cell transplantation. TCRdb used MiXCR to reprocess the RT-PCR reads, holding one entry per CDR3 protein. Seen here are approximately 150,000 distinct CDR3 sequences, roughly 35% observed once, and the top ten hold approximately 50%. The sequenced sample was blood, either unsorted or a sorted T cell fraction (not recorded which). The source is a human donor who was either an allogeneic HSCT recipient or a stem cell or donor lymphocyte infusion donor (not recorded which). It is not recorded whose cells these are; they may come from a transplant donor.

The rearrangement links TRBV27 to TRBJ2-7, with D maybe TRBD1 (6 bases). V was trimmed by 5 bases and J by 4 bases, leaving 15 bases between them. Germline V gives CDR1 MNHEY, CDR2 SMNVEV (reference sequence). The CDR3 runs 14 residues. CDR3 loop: CASSPTGTPYEQYF. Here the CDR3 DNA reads TGTGCCAGCAGTCCCACCGGGACACCTTACGAGCAGTACTTC.

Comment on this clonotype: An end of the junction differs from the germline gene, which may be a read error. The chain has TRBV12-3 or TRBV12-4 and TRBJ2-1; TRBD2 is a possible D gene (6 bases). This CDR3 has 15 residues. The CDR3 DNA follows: TGTGCCAGCAGTCCTCGGGACTCCTCCTCCAATGAGCAGTTCTTC. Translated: CASSPRDSSSNEQFF.

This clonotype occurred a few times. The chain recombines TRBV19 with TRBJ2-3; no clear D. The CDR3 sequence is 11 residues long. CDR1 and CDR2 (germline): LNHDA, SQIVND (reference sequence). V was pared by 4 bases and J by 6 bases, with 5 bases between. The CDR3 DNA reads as TGTGCCAGTAGTACAGAGGATACGCAGTATTTT. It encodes CASSTEDTQYF.

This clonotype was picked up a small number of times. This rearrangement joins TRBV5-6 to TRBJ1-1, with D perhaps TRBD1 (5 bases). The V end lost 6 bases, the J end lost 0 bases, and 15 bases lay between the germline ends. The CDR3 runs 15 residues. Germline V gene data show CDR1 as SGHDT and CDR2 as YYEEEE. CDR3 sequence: CASMEGPPLNTEAFF. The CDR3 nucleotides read TGTGCCAGCATGGAGGGGCCCCCTTTGAACACTGAAGCTTTCTTT.

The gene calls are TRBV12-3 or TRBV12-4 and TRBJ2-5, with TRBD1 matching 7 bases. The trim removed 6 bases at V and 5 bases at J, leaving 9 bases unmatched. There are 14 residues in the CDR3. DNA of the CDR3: TGTGCCAGCAGCCCCGACAGGGATGTCGAGACCCAGTACTTC. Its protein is CASSPDRDVETQYF.

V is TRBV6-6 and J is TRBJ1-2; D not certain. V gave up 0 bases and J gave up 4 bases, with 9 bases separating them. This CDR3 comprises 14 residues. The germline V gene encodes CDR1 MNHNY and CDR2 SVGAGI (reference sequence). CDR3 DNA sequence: TGTGCCAGCAGTTACTCGGCGGGAACCTATGGCTACACCTTC. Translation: CASSYSAGTYGYTF.

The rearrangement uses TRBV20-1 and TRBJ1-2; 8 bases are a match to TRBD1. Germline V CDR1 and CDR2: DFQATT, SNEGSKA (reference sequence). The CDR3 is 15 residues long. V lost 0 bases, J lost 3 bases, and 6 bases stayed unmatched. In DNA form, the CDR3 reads TGCAGTGCTAGAGAGACAGGGGCGAGGGACTATGGCTACACCTTC. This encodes CSARETGARDYGYTF.